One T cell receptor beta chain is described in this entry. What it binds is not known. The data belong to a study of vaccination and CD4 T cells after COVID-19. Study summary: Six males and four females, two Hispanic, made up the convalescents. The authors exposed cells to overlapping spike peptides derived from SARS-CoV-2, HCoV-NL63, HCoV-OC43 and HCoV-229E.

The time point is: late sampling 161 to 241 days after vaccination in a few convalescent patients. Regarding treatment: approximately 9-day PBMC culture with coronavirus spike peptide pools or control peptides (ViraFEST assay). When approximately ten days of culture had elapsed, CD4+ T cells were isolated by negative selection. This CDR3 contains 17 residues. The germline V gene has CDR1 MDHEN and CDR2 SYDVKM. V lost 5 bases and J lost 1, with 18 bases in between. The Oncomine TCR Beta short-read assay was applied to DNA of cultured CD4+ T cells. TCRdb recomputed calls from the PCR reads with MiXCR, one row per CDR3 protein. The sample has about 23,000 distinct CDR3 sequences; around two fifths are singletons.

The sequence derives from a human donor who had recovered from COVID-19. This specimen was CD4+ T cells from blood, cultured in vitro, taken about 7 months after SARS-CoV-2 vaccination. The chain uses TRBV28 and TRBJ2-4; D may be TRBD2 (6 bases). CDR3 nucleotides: TGTGCCAGCAGTAACTCGCTCGGGAGCGGGGCCAAAAACATTCAGTACTTC. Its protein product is CASSNSLGSGAKNIQYF.